The clone carrying this TCR beta chain has more than one count but fewer than ten. In nominal health when sampled, donors likely had unrecorded immune exposures nonetheless. CDR1 PRHDT and CDR2 FYEKMQ come from the germline V gene (reference sequence). Trimming cost V 4 bases and J 2 bases; bases outside gene matches: 9. The CDR3 spans 17 residues. The source of the sample is a study of cytomegalovirus exposure and HLA in healthy donors. The PCR made use of 60 Vbeta and 13 Jbeta primers. Here immunoSEQ multiplex PCR was the method, and the copy in TCRdb shows in-frame clones only, minus some. The sample carries about 120,000 clones, about three quarters recorded once.

Sample: PBMCs. This TCR was sampled from a woman aged 40 to 50 in good health and CMV-seropositive. The chain links TRBV13 to TRBJ2-3, with 10 positions matching TRBD1. Here the CDR3 DNA reads TGTGCCAGCAGCTCAAAGGGGACAGGGGCCTTCACAGATACGCAGTATTTT. This gives the protein CASSSKGTGAFTDTQYF.